This passage covers 2 T cell receptor beta chains from one sample sequenced in a study of glioma-infiltrating T cells. Using RNA template, CDR3s of TCR alpha and beta were amplified with iRepertoire arm-PCR. TCRdb itself ran the multiplex PCR reads through MiXCR, one entry per CDR3 protein. Among tens of thousands of distinct CDR3 sequences listed, about 25% were seen once. The material sequenced was glioma tissue, nonneoplastic brain tissue, or PBMCs (not recorded which). The receptors originated from a human donor with low-grade glioma or glioblastoma, undergoing nonglioma brain surgery, or in good health (not recorded which).

In its sample, this clonotype was seen many times. This chain links TRBV2 with TRBJ1-3; D remains unclear. This CDR3 has 15 amino acids. Trimming pared 3 bases from V and 1 base from J, leaving 10 bases between. CDR1 and CDR2 (germline): SNHLY, FYNNEI. CDR3 nucleotide sequence: TGTGCCAGCAGTGACGTCCCGTTTTCTGGAAACACCATATATTTT. Residues: CASSDVPFSGNTIYF.

The chain has TRBV6-6 and TRBJ2-7; tentatively, D is TRBD2 (5 bases). The germline gives CDR1 MNHNY, CDR2 SVGAGI (reference sequence). The CDR3 covers 14 residues. The V end was cut by 6 bases, the J end by 2 bases, with 14 bases between. CDR3 amino acids: CASSKGLSTYEQYF. In DNA, the CDR3 is TGTGCCAGCAGCAAAGGACTCTCAACCTACGAGCAGTACTTC.